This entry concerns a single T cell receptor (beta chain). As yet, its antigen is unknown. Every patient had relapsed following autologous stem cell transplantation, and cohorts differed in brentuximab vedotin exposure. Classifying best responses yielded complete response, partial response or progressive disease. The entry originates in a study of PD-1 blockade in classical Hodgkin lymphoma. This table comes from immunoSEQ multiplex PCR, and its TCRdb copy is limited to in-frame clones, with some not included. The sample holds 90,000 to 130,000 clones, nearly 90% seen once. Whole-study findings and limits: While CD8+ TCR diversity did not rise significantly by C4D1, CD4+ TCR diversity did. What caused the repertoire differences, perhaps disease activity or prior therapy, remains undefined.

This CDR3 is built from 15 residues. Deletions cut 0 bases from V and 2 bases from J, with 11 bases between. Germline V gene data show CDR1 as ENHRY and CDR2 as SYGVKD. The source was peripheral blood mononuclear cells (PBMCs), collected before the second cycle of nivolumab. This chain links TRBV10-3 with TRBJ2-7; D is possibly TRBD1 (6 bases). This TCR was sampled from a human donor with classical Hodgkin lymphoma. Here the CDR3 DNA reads TGTGCCATCAGTGAGTCGAACGGACAGACCTACGAGCAGTACTTC. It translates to CAISESNGQTYEQYF.